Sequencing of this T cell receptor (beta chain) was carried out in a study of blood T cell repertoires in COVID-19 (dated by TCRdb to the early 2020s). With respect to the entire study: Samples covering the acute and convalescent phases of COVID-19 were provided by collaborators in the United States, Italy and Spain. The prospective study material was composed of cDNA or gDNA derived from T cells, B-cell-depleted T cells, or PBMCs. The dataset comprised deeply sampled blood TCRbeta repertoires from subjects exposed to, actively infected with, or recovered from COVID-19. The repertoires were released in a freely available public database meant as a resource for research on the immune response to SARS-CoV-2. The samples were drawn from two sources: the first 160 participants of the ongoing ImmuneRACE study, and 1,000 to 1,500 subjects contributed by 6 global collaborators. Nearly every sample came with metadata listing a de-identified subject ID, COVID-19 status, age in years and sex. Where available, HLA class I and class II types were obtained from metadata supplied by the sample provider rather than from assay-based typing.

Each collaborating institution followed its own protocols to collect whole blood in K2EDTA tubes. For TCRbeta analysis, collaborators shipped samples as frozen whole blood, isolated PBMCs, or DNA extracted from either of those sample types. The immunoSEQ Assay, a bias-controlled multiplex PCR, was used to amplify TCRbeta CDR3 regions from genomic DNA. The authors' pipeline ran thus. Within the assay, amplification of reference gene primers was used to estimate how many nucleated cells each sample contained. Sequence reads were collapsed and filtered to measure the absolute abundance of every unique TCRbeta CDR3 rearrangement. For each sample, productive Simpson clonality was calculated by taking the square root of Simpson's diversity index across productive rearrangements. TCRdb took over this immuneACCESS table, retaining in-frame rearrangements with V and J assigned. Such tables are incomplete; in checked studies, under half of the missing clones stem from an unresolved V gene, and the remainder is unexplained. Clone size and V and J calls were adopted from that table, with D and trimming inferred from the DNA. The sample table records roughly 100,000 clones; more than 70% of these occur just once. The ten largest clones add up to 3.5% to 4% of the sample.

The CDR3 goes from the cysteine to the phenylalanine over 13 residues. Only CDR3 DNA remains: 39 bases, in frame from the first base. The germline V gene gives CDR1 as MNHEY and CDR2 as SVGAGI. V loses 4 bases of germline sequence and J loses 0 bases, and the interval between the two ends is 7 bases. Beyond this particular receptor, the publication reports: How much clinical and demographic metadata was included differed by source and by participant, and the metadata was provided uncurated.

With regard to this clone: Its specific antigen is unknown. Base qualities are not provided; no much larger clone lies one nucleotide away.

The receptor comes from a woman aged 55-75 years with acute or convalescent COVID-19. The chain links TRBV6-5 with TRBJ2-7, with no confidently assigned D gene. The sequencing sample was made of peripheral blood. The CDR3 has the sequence CASSSGFSYEQYF. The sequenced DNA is TGTGCCAGCAGTTCCGGTTTCTCCTACGAGCAGTACTTC.